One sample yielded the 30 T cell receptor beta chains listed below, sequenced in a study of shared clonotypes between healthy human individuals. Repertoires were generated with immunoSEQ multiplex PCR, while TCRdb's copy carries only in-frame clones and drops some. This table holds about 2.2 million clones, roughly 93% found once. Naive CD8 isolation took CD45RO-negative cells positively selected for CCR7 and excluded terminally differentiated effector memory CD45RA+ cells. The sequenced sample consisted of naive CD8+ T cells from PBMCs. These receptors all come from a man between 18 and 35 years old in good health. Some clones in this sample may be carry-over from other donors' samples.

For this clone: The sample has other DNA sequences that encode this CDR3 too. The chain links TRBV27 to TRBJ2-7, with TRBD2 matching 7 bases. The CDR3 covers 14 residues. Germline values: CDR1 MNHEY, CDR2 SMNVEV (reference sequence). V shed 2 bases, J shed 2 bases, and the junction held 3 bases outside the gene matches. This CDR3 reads CASSLVTSPYEQYF. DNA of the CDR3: TGTGCCAGCAGTTTAGTGACTAGCCCCTACGAGCAGTACTTC.

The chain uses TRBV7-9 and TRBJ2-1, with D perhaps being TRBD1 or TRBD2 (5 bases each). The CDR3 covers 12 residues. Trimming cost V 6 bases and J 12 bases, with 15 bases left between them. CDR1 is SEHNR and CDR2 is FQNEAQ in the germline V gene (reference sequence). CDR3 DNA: TGTGCCAGCAGGATATTCGGGACGAGGCAGTTCTTC. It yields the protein CASRIFGTRQFF.

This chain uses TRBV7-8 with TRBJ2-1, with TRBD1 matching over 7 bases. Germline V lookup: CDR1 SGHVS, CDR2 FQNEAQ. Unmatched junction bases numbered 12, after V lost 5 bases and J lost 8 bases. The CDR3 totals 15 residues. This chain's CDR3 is CASSLKRQGRDEQFF. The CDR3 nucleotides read TGTGCCAGCAGCCTCAAACGACAGGGTCGCGATGAGCAGTTCTTC.

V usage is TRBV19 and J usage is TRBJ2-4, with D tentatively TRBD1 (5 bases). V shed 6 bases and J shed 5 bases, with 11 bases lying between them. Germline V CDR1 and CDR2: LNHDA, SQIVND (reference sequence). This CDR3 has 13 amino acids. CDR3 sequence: CASSPPRENIQYF. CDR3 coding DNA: TGTGCCAGTAGCCCCCCCAGGGAAAACATTCAGTACTTC.

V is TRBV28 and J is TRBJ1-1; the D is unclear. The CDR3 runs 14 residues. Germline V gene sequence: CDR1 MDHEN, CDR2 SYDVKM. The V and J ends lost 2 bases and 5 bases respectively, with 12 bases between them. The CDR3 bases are TGTGCCAGCAGTTTAGCGGCAGTCTTTACTGAAGCTTTCTTT. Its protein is CASSLAAVFTEAFF. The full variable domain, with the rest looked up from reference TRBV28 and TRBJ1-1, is DVKVTQSSRYLVKRTGEKVFLECVQDMDHENMFWYRQDPGLGLRLIYFSYDVKMKEKGDIPEGYSVSREKKERFSLILESASTNQTSMYLCASSLAAVFTEAFFGQGTRLTVV.

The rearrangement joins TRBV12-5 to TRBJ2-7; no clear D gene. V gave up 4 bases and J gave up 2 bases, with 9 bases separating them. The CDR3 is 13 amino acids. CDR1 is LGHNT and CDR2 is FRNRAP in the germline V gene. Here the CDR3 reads CASGSGSPYEQYF. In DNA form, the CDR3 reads TGTGCTAGTGGTTCTGGGTCCCCCTACGAGCAGTACTTC. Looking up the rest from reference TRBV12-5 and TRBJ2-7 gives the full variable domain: DARVTQTPRHKVTEMGQEVTMRCQPILGHNTVFWYRQTMMQGLELLAYFRNRAPLDDSGMPKDRFSAEMPDATLATLKIQPSEPRDSAVYFCASGSGSPYEQYFGPGTRLTVT.

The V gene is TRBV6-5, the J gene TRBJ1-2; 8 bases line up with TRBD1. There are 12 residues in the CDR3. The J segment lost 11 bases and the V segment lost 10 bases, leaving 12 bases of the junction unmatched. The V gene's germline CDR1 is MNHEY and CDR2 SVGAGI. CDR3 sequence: CATLEGTGRYTF. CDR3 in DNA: TGTGCCACACTAGAAGGGACAGGACGTTACACCTTC.

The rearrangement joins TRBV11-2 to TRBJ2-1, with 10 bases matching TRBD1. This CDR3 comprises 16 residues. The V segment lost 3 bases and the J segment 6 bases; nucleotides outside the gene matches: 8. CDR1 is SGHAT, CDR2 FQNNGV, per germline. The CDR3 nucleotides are TGTGCCAGCAGCTTGTTCTCACGGACAGGGGGCAATGAGCAGTTCTTC. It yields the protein CASSLFSRTGGNEQFF. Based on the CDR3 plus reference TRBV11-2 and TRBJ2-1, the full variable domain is EAGVAQSPRYKIIEKRQSVAFWCNPISGHATLYWYQQILGQGPKLLIQFQNNGVVDDSQLPKDRFSAERLKGVDSTLKIQPAKLEDSAVYLCASSLFSRTGGNEQFFGPGTRLTVL.

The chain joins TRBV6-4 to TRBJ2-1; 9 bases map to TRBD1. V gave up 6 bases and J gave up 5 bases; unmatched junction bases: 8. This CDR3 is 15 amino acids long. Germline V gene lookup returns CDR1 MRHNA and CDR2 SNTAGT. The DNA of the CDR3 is TGTGCCAGCAGACAAACGGGGACAGGGAACAATGAGCAGTTCTTC. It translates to CASRQTGTGNNEQFF.

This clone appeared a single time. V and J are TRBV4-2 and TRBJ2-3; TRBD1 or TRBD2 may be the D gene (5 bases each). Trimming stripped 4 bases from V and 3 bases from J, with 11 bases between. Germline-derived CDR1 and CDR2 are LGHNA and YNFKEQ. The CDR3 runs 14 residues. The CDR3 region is CASSPGTPTDTQYF. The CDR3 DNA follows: TGTGCCAGCAGCCCAGGGACCCCAACAGATACGCAGTATTTT.

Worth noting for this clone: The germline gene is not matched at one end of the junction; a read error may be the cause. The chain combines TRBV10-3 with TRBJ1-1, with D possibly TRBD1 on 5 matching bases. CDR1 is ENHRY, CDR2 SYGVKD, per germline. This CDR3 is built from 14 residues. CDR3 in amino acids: CAIRELDTNTEAFF. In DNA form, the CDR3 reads TGTGCCATCAGGGAGTTGGACACGAACACTGAAGCTTTCTTT.

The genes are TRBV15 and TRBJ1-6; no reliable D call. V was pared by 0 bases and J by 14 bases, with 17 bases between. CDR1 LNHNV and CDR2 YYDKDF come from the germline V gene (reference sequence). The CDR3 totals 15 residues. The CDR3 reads CATSRDQNSRSALHF. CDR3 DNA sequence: TGTGCCACCAGCAGAGACCAAAACAGTCGATCGGCCCTCCACTTT.

CDR3 region: CAISEVMTSGRRRTGELFF. The CDR3 DNA reads TGTGCCATCAGTGAAGTTATGACTAGCGGGAGAAGGCGTACCGGGGAGCTGTTTTTT. The rearrangement links TRBV10-3 to TRBJ2-2; 12 bases agree with TRBD2. CDR1 and CDR2 from the germline V gene are ENHRY and SYGVKD. With V trimmed by 3 bases and J by 5 bases, 13 bases remained unmatched. The CDR3 is 19 residues long.

This chain's CDR3 is CASSPGRGEVTEAFF. As DNA, the CDR3 is TGTGCCAGCTCACCGGGCAGGGGGGAAGTCACTGAAGCTTTCTTT. V gene TRBV18 combines with J gene TRBJ1-1; 7 positions match TRBD1. The germline gives CDR1 KGHSH, CDR2 LQKENI. The CDR3 totals 15 residues. V lost 3 bases and J lost 4; bases outside the gene matches: 8.

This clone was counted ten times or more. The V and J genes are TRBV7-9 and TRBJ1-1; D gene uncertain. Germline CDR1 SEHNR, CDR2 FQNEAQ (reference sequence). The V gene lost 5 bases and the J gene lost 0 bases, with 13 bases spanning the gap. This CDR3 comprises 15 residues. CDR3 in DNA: TGTGCCAGCAGCCCTGGACCGTTGATGAACACTGAAGCTTTCTTT. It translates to CASSPGPLMNTEAFF.

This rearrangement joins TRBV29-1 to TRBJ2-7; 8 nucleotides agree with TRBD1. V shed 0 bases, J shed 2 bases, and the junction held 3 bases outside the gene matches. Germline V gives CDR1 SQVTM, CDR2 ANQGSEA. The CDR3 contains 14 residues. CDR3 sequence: CSVEDRTGPYEQYF. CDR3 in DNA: TGCAGCGTTGAAGATCGGACAGGGCCCTACGAGCAGTACTTC.

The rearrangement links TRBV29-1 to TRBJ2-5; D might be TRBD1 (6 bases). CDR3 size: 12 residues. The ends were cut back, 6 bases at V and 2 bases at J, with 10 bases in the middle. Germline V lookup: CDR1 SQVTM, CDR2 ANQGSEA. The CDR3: CSVADRQETQYF. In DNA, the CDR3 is TGCAGCGTCGCGGACAGACAAGAGACCCAGTACTTC.

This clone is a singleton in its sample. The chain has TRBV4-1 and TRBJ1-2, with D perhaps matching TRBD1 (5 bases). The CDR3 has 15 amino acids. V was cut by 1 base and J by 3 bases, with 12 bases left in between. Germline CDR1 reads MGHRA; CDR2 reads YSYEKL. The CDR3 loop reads CASSQVGTGDYGYTF. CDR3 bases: TGCGCCAGCAGCCAAGTTGGTACGGGGGACTATGGCTACACCTTC.

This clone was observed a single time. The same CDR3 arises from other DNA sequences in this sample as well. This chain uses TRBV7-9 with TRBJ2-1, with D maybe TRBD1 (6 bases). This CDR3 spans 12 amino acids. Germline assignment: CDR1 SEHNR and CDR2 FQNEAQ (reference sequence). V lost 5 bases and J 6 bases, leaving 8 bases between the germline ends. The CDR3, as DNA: TGTGCCAGCAGCCTCAGGGGCAATGAGCAGTTCTTC. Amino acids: CASSLRGNEQFF.

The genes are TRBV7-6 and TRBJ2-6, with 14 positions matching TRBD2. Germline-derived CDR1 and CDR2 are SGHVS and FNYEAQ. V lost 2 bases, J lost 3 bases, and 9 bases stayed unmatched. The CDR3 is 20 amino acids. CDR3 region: CASSLWMGLAGEGGANVLTF. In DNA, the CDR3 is TGTGCCAGCAGCTTATGGATGGGACTAGCGGGAGAGGGTGGGGCCAACGTCCTGACTTTC.

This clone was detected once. The CDR3 spells CASLSRDRGLWTEAFF. The CDR3 DNA follows: TGTGCCAGCCTTTCCCGGGACAGGGGTTTATGGACTGAAGCTTTCTTT. The chain links TRBV5-8 to TRBJ1-1; 10 bases are a match to TRBD1. The CDR3 is 16 residues long. The ends lost 7 bases at V and 5 bases at J; junction bases unmatched: 14. Germline values: CDR1 SGHTS, CDR2 YDEGEE. Filled out from reference TRBV5-8 and TRBJ1-1, the complete variable domain reads EAGVTQSPTHLIKTRGQQATLRCSPISGHTSVYWYQQALGLGLQFLLWYDEGEERNRGNFPPRFSGRQFPNYSSELNVNALELEDSALYLCASLSRDRGLWTEAFFGQGTRLTVV.

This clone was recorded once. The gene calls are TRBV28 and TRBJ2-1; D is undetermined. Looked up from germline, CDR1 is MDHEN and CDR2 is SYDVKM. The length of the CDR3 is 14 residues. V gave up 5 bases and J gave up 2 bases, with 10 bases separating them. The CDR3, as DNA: TGTGCCAGCAGTAGGCTCGGCGCCTACAATGAGCAGTTCTTC. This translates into CASSRLGAYNEQFF.

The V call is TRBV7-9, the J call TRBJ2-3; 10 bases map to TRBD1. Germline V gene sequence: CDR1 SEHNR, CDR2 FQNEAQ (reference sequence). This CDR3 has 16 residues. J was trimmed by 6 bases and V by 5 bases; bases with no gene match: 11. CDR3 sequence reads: CASSVRQGARWDTQYF. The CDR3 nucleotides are TGTGCCAGCAGCGTCCGACAGGGGGCAAGGTGGGATACGCAGTATTTT.

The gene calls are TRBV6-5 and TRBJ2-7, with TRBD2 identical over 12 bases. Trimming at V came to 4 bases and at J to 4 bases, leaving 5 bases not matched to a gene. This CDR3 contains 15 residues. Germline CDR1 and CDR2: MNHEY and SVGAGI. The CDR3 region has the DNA TGTGCCAGCAGTTCCCTAGCGGGAGGGGAGTACGAGCAGTACTTC. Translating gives CASSSLAGGEYEQYF.

The CDR3 loop is CASSFTGGGNTEAFF. The CDR3 coding sequence is TGTGCCAGCAGCTTTACAGGGGGCGGAAACACTGAAGCTTTCTTT. The chain carries TRBV7-3 and TRBJ1-1; TRBD1 matches 9 bases. The CDR3 length is 15 residues. Germline V gene sequence: CDR1 SGHTA, CDR2 FQGTGA. With V trimmed by 3 bases and J by 2 bases, 4 bases remained unmatched.

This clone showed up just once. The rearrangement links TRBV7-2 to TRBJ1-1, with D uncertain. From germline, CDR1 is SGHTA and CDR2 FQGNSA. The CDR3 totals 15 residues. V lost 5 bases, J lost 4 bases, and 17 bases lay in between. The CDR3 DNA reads TGTGCCAGCAGCCCGTACCGAACCAGGACCACTGAAGCTTTCTTT. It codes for CASSPYRTRTTEAFF.

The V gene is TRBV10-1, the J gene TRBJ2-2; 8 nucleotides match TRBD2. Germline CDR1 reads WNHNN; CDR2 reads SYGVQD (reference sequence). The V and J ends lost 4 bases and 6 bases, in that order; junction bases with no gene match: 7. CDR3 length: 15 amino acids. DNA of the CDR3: TGCGCCAGCAGTGTCCCGGGACTAGAGGCCGGGGAGCTGTTTTTT. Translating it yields CASSVPGLEAGELFF.

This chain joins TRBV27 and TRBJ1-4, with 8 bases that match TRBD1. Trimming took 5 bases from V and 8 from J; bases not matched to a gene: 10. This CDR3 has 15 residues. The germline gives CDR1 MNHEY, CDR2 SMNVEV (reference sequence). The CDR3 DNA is TGTGCCAGCAGTCCATCAGGGGGCTACTGGGAAAAACTGTTTTTT. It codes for CASSPSGGYWEKLFF.

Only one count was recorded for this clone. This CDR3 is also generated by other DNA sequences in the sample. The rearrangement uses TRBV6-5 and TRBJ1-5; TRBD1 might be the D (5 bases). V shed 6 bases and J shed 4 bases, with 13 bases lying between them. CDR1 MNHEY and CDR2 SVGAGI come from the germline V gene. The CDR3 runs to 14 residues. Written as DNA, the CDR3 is TGTGCCAGCAGAGCCGGGACGGGGAATCAGCCCCAGCATTTT. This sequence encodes CASRAGTGNQPQHF.

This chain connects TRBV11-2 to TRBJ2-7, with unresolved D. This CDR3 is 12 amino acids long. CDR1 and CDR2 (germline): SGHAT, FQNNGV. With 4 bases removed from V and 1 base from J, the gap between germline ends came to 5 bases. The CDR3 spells CASSSRSYEQYF. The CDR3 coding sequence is TGTGCCAGCAGCTCGCGGTCCTACGAGCAGTACTTC.